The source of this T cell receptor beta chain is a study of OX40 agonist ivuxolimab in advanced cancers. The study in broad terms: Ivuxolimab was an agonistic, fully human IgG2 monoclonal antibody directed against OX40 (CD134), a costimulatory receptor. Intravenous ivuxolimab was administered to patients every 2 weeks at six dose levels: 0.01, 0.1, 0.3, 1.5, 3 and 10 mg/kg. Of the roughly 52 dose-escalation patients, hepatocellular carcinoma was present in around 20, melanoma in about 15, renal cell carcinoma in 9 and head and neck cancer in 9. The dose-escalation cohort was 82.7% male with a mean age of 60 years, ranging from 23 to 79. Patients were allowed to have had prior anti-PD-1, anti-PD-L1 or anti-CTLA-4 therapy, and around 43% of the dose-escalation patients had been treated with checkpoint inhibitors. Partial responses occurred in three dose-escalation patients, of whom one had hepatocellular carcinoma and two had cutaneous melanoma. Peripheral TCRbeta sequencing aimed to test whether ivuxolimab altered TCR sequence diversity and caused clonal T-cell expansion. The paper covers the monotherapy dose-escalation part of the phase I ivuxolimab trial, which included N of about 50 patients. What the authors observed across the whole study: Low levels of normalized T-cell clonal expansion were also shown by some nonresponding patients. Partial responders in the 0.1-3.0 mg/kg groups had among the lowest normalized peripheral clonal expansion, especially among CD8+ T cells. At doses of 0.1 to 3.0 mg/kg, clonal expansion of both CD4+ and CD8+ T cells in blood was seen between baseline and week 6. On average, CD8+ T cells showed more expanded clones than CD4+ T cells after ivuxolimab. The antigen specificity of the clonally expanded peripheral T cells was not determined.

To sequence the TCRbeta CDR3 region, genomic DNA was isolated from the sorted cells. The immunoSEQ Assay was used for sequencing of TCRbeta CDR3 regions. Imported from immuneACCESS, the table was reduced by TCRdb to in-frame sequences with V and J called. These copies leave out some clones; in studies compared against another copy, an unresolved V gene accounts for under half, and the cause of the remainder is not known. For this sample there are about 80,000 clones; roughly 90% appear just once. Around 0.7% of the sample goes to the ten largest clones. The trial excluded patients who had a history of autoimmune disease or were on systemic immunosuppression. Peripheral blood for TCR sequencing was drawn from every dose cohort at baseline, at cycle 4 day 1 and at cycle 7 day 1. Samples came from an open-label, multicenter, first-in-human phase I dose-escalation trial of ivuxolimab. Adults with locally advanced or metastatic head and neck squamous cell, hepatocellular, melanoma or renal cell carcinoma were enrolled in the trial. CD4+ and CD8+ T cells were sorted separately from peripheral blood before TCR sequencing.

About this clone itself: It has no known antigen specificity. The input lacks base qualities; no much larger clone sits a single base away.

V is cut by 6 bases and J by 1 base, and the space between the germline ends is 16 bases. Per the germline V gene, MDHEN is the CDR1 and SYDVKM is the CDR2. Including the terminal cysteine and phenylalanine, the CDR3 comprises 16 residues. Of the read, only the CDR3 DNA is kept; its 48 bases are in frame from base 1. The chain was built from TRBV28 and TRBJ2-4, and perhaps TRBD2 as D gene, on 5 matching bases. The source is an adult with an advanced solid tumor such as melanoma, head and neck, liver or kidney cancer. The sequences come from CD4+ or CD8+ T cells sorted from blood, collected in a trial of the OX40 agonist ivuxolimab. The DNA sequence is TGTGCCAGCAGCCCCCCTCGGTGGGAGGCCAAAAACATTCAGTACTTC. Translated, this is CASSPPRWEAKNIQYF.